This T cell receptor (beta chain) was obtained from a study of T cell changes during pregnancy in multiple sclerosis. Using immunoSEQ multiplex PCR, the repertoire was profiled, and TCRdb retains in-frame clones only, with some absent. The top ten hold 0.65% to 0.95% of the sample, which has approximately 79,000 clones, 85% to 95% seen once. Germline V gene data show CDR1 as SNHLY and CDR2 as FYNNEI. V was pared by 1 base and J by 3 bases, with 3 bases of the junction left unmatched. This CDR3 contains 15 residues. The V call is TRBV2, the J call TRBJ2-3; 8 bases match TRBD2. The sample was peripheral blood, taken in the second trimester of pregnancy. This sequence was found in a female donor in good health, enrolled as a control in a pregnancy study. CDR3 DNA sequence: TGTGCCAGCAGTGAAGAGCGGGGGCAGACAGATACGCAGTATTTT. Translation: CASSEERGQTDTQYF.